The next 3 T cell receptor beta chains were all read from a single sample in a study of OX40 agonist ivuxolimab in advanced cancers. Sequencing used immunoSEQ multiplex PCR; TCRdb keeps in-frame clones, though not all of them. The table lists roughly 49,000 clones, roughly 90% of them singletons. The material sequenced was CD4+ or CD8+ T cells sorted from blood, taken in a trial of the OX40 agonist ivuxolimab. These receptors all stem from an adult with an advanced solid tumor such as melanoma, head and neck, liver or kidney cancer.

The V call is TRBV2, the J call TRBJ1-5, with D possibly matching TRBD1 (5 bases). Deletions cut 9 bases from V and 0 bases from J, with 12 bases between. Looked up from germline, CDR1 is SNHLY and CDR2 is FYNNEI. The CDR3 covers 14 residues. CDR3 loop: CASTDTYSNQPQHF. In nucleotides, the CDR3 is TGTGCCAGTACGGACACTTATAGCAATCAGCCCCAGCATTTT.

The rearrangement uses TRBV2 and TRBJ2-5, with D perhaps TRBD2 (5 bases). The V end lost 6 bases, the J end lost 5 bases, and 7 bases lay between the germline ends. CDR3 size: 11 residues. Germline CDR1 is SNHLY and CDR2 is FYNNEI. CDR3 protein: CASRREETQYF. The CDR3 DNA reads as TGTGCCAGCAGGAGGGAGGAGACCCAGTACTTC.

The J gene is TRBJ2-7, the V gene TRBV5-1; D is ambiguous. This CDR3 contains 12 residues. Trimming cost V 4 bases and J 2 bases, with 7 bases left between them. Germline V gene sequence: CDR1 SGHRS, CDR2 YFSETQ. CDR3 in amino acids: CASSIGTYEQYF. CDR3 DNA: TGCGCCAGCAGCATTGGGACCTACGAGCAGTACTTC. The full variable domain, with the rest looked up from reference TRBV5-1 and TRBJ2-7, is KAGVTQTPRYLIKTRGQQVTLSCSPISGHRSVSWYQQTPGQGLQFLFEYFSETQRNKGNFPGRFSGRQFSNSRSEMNVSTLELGDSALYLCASSIGTYEQYFGPGTRLTVT.